This T cell receptor (beta chain) was identified in a study of T cell responses to AZD1222 COVID-19 vaccine. Study-level results: Donors in the cohort were predominantly white British and more often female, and clonal diversity was possibly underestimated. After two AZD1222 doses, spike-specific TCR breadth and depth rose versus day 0. Repertoires in all cases were sampled only once the peak T cell response had passed.

Repertoires were generated with immunoSEQ multiplex PCR, while TCRdb's copy carries only in-frame clones and drops some. The data contain about 78,000 clones, 82% of them singletons. With 5 bases clipped from V and 8 bases from J, the junction kept 8 bases outside the gene matches. The CDR3 consists of 14 residues. Germline loops: CDR1 LGHNT, CDR2 FRNRAP. This clone appeared a single time. The antigen remains unidentified. The sequence was obtained from an adult in good health. The rearrangement joins TRBV12-5 to TRBJ1-2; 10 bases agree with TRBD1. Sequencing used peripheral blood, obtained on day 0 of AZD1222 vaccination. CDR3 DNA sequence: TGTGCTAGTGGTCGACCGGGACAGGGGCTCGGCTACACCTTC. Its translation: CASGRPGQGLGYTF.